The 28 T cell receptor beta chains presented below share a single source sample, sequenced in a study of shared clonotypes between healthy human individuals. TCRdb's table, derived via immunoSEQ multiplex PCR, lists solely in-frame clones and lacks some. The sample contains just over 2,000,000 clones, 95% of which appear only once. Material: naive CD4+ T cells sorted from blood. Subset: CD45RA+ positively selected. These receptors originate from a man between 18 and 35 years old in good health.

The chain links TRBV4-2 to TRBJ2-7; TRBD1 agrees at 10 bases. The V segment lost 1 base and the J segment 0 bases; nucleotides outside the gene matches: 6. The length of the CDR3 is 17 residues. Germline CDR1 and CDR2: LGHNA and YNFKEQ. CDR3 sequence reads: CASSQVDGTGVSYEQYF. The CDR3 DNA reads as TGTGCCAGCAGCCAAGTCGATGGGACAGGGGTCTCCTACGAGCAGTACTTC.

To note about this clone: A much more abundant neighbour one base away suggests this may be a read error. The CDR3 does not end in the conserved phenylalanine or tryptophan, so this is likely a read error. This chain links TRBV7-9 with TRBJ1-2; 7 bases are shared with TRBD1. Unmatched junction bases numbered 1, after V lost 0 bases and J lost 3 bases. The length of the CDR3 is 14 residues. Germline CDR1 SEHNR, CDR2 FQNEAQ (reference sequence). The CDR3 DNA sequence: TGTGCCAGCAGCTTAGCCGGGACAGACTATGGCTACACCCTC. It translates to CASSLAGTDYGYTL.

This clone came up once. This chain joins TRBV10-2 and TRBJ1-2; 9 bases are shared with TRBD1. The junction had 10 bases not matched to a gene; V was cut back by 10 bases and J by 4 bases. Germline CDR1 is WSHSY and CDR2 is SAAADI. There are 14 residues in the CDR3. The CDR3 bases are TGCGCCACCGGACAGGGGCTAAGCCTCTATGGCTACACCTTC. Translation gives CATGQGLSLYGYTF.

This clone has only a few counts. CDR3 region: CATHRRGATNGANVLTF. The DNA for the CDR3 is TGTGCCACCCACCGTAGAGGGGCTACCAATGGGGCCAACGTCCTGACTTTC. The V call is TRBV2, the J call TRBJ2-6; D is perhaps TRBD1 or TRBD2 (5 bases each). CDR3 length: 17 amino acids. Looked up from germline, CDR1 is SNHLY and CDR2 is FYNNEI. Trimming removed 10 bases at V and 3 bases at J, with 22 bases between.

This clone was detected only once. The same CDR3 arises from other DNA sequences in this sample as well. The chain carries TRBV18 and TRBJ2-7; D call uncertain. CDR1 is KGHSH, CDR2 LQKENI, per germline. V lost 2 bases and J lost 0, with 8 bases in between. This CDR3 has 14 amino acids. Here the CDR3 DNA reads TGTGCCAGCTCACCAGTTCAGAGCTCCTACGAGCAGTACTTC. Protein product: CASSPVQSSYEQYF.

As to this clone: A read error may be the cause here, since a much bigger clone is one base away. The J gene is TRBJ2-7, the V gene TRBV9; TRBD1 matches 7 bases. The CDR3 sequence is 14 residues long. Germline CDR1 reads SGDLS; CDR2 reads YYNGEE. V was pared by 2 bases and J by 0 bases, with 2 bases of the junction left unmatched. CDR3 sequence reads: CASSVRDSSYEQYF. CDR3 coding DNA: TGTGCCAGCAGCGTCCGGGACAGCTCCTACGAGCAGTACTTC.

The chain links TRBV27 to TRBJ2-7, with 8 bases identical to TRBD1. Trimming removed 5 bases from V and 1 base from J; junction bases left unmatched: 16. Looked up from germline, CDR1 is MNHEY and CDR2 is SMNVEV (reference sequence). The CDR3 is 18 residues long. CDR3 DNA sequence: TGTGCCAGCAGTCCGGGGGACAGGTTCTCCGTGCCTTCCTACGAGCAGTACTTC. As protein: CASSPGDRFSVPSYEQYF.

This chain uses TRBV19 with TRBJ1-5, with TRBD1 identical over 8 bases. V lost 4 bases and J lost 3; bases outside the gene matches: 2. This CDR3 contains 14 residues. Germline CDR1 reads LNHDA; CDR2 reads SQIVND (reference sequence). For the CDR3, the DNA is TGTGCCAGTAGTAGGGACAGGAACAATCAGCCCCAGCATTTT. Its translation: CASSRDRNNQPQHF.

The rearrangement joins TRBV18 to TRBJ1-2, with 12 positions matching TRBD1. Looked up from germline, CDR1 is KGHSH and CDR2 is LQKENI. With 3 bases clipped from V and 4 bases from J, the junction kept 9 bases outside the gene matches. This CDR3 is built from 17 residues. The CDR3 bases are TGTGCCAGCTCACCGGGGGACAGGGGGCATTCCCCCTATGGCTACACCTTC. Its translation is CASSPGDRGHSPYGYTF.

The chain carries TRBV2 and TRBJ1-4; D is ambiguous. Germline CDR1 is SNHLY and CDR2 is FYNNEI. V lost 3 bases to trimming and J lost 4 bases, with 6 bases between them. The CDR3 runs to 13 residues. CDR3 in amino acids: CASSDSGNEKLFF. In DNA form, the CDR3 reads TGTGCCAGCAGTGATTCGGGTAATGAAAAACTGTTTTTT. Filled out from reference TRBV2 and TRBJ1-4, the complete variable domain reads EPEVTQTPSHQVTQMGQEVILRCVPISNHLYFYWYRQILGQKVEFLVSFYNNEISEKSEIFDDQFSVERPDGSNFTLKIRSTKLEDSAMYFCASSDSGNEKLFFGSGTQLSVL.

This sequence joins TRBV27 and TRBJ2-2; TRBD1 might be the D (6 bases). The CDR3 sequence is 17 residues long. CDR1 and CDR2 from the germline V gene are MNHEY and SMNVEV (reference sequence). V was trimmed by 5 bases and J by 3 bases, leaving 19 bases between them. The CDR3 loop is CASSATWTVGYTGELFF. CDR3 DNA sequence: TGTGCCAGCAGTGCAACCTGGACAGTTGGGTACACCGGGGAGCTGTTTTTT.

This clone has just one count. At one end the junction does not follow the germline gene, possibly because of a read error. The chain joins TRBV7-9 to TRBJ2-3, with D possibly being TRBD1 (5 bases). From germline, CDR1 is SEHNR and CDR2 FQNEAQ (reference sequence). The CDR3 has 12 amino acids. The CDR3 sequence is CASSLARGSMHF. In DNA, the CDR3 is TGTGCCAGCAGCTTAGCTAGGGGTTCAATGCATTTT.

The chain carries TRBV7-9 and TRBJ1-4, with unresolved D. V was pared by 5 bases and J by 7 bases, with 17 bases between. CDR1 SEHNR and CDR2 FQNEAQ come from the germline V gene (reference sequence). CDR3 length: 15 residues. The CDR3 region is CASSPAGTFGEKLFF. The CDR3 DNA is TGTGCCAGCAGCCCCGCGGGAACGTTCGGTGAAAAACTGTTTTTT.

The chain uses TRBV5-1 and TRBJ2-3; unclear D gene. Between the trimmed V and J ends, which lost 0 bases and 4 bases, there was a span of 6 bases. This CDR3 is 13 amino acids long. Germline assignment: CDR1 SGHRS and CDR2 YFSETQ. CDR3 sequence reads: CASSLAVPDTQYF. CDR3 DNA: TGCGCCAGCAGCTTGGCAGTTCCAGATACGCAGTATTTT.

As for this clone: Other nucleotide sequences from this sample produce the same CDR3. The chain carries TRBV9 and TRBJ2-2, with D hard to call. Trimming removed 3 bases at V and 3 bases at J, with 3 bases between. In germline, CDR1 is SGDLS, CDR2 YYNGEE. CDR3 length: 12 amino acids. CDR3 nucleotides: TGTGCCAGCAGCGGAGACACCGGGGAGCTGTTTTTT. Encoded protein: CASSGDTGELFF.

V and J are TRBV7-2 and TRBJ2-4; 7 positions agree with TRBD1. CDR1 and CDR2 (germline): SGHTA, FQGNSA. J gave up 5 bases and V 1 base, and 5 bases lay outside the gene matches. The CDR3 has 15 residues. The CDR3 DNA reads TGTGCCAGCAGCTTAGTCCAAGGGGGCGAAAACATTCAGTACTTC. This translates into CASSLVQGGENIQYF.

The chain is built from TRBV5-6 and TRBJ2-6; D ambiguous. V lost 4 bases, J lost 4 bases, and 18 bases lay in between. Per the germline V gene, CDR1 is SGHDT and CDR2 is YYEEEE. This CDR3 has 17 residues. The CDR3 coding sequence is TGTGCCAGCAGCGCCCGGAAGCAAAGGTGGGGGGCCAACGTCCTGACTTTC. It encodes CASSARKQRWGANVLTF.

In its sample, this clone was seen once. CDR3 sequence (DNA): TGTGCCAGCAGTTCCCTAGGCGGGAGTGGGAATGAGCAGTTCTTC. Translated: CASSSLGGSGNEQFF. The chain is built from TRBV6-5 and TRBJ2-1; 7 bases are a match to TRBD2. The CDR3 is made up of 15 amino acids. V trimming: 4 bases; J trimming: 7 bases; junction bases outside the gene matches: 10. Germline V CDR1 and CDR2: MNHEY, SVGAGI.

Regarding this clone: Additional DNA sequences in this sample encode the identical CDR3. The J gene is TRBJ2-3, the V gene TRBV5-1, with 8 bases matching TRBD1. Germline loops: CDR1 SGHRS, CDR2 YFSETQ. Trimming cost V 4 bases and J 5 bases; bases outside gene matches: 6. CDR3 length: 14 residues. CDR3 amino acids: CASSLDREGDTQYF. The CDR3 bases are TGCGCCAGCAGCCTGGACAGGGAAGGAGATACGCAGTATTTT.

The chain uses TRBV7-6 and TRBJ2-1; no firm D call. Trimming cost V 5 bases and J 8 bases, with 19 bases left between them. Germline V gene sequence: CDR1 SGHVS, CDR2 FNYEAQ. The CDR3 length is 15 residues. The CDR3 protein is CASSPDRTVGYEQFF. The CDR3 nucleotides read TGTGCCAGCAGCCCCGACCGGACGGTGGGGTATGAGCAGTTCTTC.

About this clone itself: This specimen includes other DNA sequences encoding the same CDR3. DNA of the CDR3: TGCGCCAGCAGCACGACAGGGTCCTACGAGCAGTACTTC. Translation: CASSTTGSYEQYF. The chain couples TRBV5-1 to TRBJ2-7, with 7 bases identical to TRBD1. Trimming cost V 4 bases and J 1 base; bases outside gene matches: 2. Germline loops: CDR1 SGHRS, CDR2 YFSETQ. CDR3 length: 13 amino acids.

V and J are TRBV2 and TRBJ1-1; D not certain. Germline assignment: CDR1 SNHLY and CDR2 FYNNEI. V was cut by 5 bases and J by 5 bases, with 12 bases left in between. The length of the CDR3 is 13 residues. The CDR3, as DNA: TGTGCCAGCAGTTTCCAGGAGGGAACTGAAGCTTTCTTT. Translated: CASSFQEGTEAFF. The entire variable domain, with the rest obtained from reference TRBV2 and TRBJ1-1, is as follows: EPEVTQTPSHQVTQMGQEVILRCVPISNHLYFYWYRQILGQKVEFLVSFYNNEISEKSEIFDDQFSVERPDGSNFTLKIRSTKLEDSAMYFCASSFQEGTEAFFGQGTRLTVV.

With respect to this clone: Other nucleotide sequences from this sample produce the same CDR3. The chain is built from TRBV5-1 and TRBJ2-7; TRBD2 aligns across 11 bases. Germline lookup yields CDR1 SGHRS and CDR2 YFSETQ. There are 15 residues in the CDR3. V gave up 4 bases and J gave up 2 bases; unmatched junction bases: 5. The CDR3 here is CASSPGLAGPYEQYF. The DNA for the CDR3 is TGCGCCAGCAGCCCCGGACTAGCGGGCCCCTACGAGCAGTACTTC. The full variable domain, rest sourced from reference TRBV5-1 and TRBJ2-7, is KAGVTQTPRYLIKTRGQQVTLSCSPISGHRSVSWYQQTPGQGLQFLFEYFSETQRNKGNFPGRFSGRQFSNSRSEMNVSTLELGDSALYLCASSPGLAGPYEQYFGPGTRLTVT.

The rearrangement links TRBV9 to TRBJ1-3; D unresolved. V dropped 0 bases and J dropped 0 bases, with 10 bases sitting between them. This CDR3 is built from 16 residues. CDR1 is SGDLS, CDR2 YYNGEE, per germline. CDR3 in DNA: TGTGCCAGCAGCGTAGCCACGAGCTACTCTGGAAACACCATATATTTT. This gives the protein CASSVATSYSGNTIYF.

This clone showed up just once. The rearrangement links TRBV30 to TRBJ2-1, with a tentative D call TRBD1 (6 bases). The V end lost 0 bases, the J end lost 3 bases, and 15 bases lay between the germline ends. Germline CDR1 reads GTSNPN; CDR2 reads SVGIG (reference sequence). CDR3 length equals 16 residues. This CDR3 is CAWSVQGRIYYNEQFF. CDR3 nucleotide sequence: TGTGCCTGGAGTGTACAGGGAAGGATCTACTACAATGAGCAGTTCTTC.

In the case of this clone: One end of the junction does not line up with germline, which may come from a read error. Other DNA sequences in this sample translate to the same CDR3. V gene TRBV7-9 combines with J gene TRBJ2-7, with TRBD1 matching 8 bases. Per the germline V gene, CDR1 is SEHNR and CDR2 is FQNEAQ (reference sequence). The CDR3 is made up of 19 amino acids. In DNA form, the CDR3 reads TGTGCCAGCAGCTTAGCGGTGAGAACAGGGGGACTGGGGTCCTACGAACAGTACTTC. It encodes CASSLAVRTGGLGSYEQYF.

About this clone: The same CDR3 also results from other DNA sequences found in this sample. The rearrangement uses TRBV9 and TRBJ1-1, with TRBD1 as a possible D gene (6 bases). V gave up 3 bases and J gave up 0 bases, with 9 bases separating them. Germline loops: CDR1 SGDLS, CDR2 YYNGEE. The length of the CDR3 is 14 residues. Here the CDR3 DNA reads TGTGCCAGCAGCGAAACAGGGATGAACACTGAAGCTTTCTTT. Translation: CASSETGMNTEAFF.

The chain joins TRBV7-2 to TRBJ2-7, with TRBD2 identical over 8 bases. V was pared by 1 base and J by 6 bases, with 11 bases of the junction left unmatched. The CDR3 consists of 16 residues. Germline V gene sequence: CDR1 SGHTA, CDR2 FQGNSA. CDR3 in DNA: TGTGCCAGCAGCTTAGATTCGAGCGGGAGTATTATCGAGCAGTACTTC. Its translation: CASSLDSSGSIIEQYF. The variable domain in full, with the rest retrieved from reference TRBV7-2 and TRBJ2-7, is GAGVSQSPSNKVTEKGKDVELRCDPISGHTALYWYRQSLGQGLEFLIYFQGNSAPDKSGLPSDRFSAERTGGSVSTLTIQRTQQEDSAVYLCASSLDSSGSIIEQYFGPGTRLTVT.